The 8 T cell receptor beta chains in this list originate from one sample, sequenced in a study of blood T cell repertoires in COVID-19. Produced via immunoSEQ multiplex PCR; TCRdb's table is partial and in-frame only. The sample lists more than 200,000 clones, around 82% occurring once. The sequenced material came from PBMCs or T cells enriched from blood (not recorded which). These receptor sequences come from a woman between 35 and 50 years old with acute COVID-19.

This chain joins TRBV7-8 and TRBJ1-1; tentatively, D is TRBD1 (5 bases). Germline V CDR1 and CDR2: SGHVS, FQNEAQ. The V and J ends lost 3 bases and 7 bases respectively, with 12 bases between them. This CDR3 comprises 13 residues. The CDR3 is CASSFLQASEAFF. DNA for the CDR3: TGTGCCAGCAGCTTCCTACAGGCGAGTGAAGCTTTCTTT.

J is TRBJ2-7 and V is TRBV5-1, with TRBD1 as a possible D gene (5 bases). The V gene's germline CDR1 is SGHRS and CDR2 YFSETQ. V was pared by 4 bases and J by 4 bases, with 9 bases between. The CDR3 is made up of 12 amino acids. Written as DNA, the CDR3 is TGCGCCAGCAGCGCTGACAGTTACGAGCAGTACTTC. It encodes CASSADSYEQYF.

This clone came up a few times. The V call is TRBV6-4, the J call TRBJ1-2; D gene ambiguous. The V end lost 5 bases, the J end lost 8 bases, and 15 bases lay between the germline ends. Germline V CDR1 and CDR2: MRHNA, SNTAGT. The CDR3 is 13 amino acids. CDR3 sequence reads: CASSSQTGGGYTF. As DNA, the CDR3 is TGTGCCAGCAGTTCGCAAACCGGAGGGGGCTACACCTTC.

J is TRBJ1-3 and V is TRBV6-5; D is undetermined. Trimming removed 8 bases at V and 0 bases at J, with 8 bases between. The CDR3 loop spans 13 amino acids. Germline CDR1 reads MNHEY; CDR2 reads SVGAGI. This chain's CDR3 is CASSGPSGNTIYF. The CDR3 DNA follows: TGTGCCAGCTCTGGCCCCTCTGGAAACACCATATATTTT.

The chain has TRBV2 and TRBJ1-2; 7 nucleotides match TRBD1. This CDR3 spans 11 amino acids. Germline V CDR1 and CDR2: SNHLY, FYNNEI. The junction had 4 bases not matched to a gene; V was cut back by 6 bases and J by 9 bases. CDR3 coding DNA: TGTGCCAGCAGGGAGGGGGCAAGCTACACCTTC. Its translation is CASREGASYTF.

The gene calls are TRBV12-5 and TRBJ1-1; 7 positions match TRBD1. Per the germline V gene, CDR1 is LGHNT and CDR2 is FRNRAP. J was trimmed by 4 bases and V by 6 bases; bases with no gene match: 8. The CDR3 totals 14 residues. In DNA form, the CDR3 reads TGTGCTAGTGGGCGACAGGGACTAGGCACTGAAGCTTTCTTT. Translated: CASGRQGLGTEAFF.

The chain recombines TRBV2 with TRBJ2-5, with TRBD1 identical over 11 bases. Germline CDR1 reads SNHLY; CDR2 reads FYNNEI. Germline trimming cut 9 bases from V and 4 bases from J; bases unmatched to any gene: 10. The CDR3 has 15 amino acids. The CDR3 DNA sequence: TGTGCCAGTATCGCGGACAGGGGGCGAGGAGAGACCCAGTACTTC. It is translated as CASIADRGRGETQYF.

The rearrangement uses TRBV2 and TRBJ2-6, with TRBD2 identical over 7 bases. CDR3 size: 16 residues. Germline V CDR1 and CDR2: SNHLY, FYNNEI. Unmatched junction bases numbered 8, after V lost 6 bases and J lost 3 bases. For the CDR3, the DNA is TGTGCCAGCAGGGATACTACTAGCGATGGGGCCAACGTCCTGACTTTC. Its translation is CASRDTTSDGANVLTF.